These T cell receptor beta chains were read from a single sample in a study of Tregs in tolerant kidney transplant recipients. TCRdb's table, derived via immunoSEQ multiplex PCR, lists solely in-frame clones and lacks some. The table lists about 120,000 clones, 85% to 95% of them singletons. The sequenced sample consisted of CD4+ T cells from blood. These receptors were taken from a human donor in good health. CDR3s include the opening cysteine and the closing phenylalanine or tryptophan. D genes are given only for firm matches. Not all rows give a size; the values are once, few, many and, for expanded clones, a class.

clone size,J gene,V gene,D gene,CDR3 protein,CDR3 DNA
-,TRBJ1-4,TRBV27,-,CASSIGTPDYNEKLFF,TGTGCCAGCAGCATCGGGACACCGGACTATAATGAAAAACTGTTTTTT
-,TRBJ2-3,TRBV18,-,CASGPSTDTQYF,TGTGCCAGCGGTCCCAGCACAGATACGCAGTATTTT
-,TRBJ2-2,TRBV11-2,TRBD1,CASSRRTGKTGELFF,TGTGCCAGCAGCCGTCGGACAGGGAAGACCGGGGAGCTGTTTTTT
-,TRBJ2-5,TRBV18,-,CASSPPVFEETQYF,TGTGCCAGCTCACCACCGGTGTTCGAAGAGACCCAGTACTTC
-,TRBJ2-1,TRBV30,-,CAWSVGRIEQFF,TGTGCCTGGAGTGTAGGGCGGATTGAGCAGTTCTTC
-,TRBJ2-7,TRBV9,-,CASSPRERGMEQYF,TGTGCCAGCAGCCCCCGGGAGAGAGGGATGGAGCAGTACTTC
-,TRBJ1-5,TRBV30,-,CAWSVRVAANQPQHF,TGTGCCTGGAGTGTACGGGTGGCAGCTAATCAGCCCCAGCATTTT
-,TRBJ1-6,TRBV7-6,-,CASSPGQIYNSPLHF,TGTGCCAGCAGCCCCGGACAGATATATAATTCACCCCTCCACTTT
-,TRBJ2-2,TRBV15,-,CATSRDLDTGELFF,TGTGCCACCAGCAGAGATCTGGACACCGGGGAGCTGTTTTTT
-,TRBJ2-2,TRBV5-1,-,CASTYGTVNTGELFF,TGCGCCAGCACCTATGGGACGGTGAACACCGGGGAGCTGTTTTTT
-,TRBJ1-1,TRBV29-1,TRBD1,CSVALTSTGNSIEAFF,TGCAGCGTTGCCCTAACCTCGACAGGGAATAGCATAGAAGCTTTCTTT
-,TRBJ1-2,TRBV4-1,TRBD1,CASSQVIFGTADNYGYTF,TGCGCCAGCAGCCAAGTAATTTTTGGGACAGCCGACAACTATGGCTACACCTTC
-,TRBJ2-7,TRBV7-9,TRBD2,CASSQTSGSVEQYF,TGTGCCAGCAGCCAGACTAGCGGGAGCGTCGAGCAGTACTTC
-,TRBJ1-4,TRBV5-4,-,CASSKGPEASREKLFF,TGTGCCAGCAGCAAGGGACCAGAGGCCTCAAGGGAAAAACTGTTTTTT
-,TRBJ2-7,TRBV14,-,CASSQGQISLYEQYF,TGTGCCAGCAGCCAAGGGCAGATTTCTCTATACGAGCAGTACTTC
-,TRBJ1-3,TRBV11-2,-,CASSLTTGYLSGNTIYF,TGTGCCAGCAGCTTAACGACAGGCTATCTCTCTGGAAACACCATATATTTT
-,TRBJ1-1,TRBV7-9,-,CASSFGPVQRGNTEAFF,TGTGCCAGCAGCTTCGGCCCAGTGCAAAGGGGAAACACTGAAGCTTTCTTT
-,TRBJ1-2,TRBV4-2,-,CASSQPPTQSVWAVDYGYTF,TGTGCCAGCAGCCAACCACCAACCCAAAGTGTATGGGCGGTGGACTATGGCTACACCTTC
-,TRBJ2-2,TRBV5-1,-,CASSLGQSGTGELFF,TGCGCCAGCAGCTTGGGACAGTCTGGGACCGGGGAGCTGTTTTTT
-,TRBJ2-7,TRBV5-1,-,CASRGQSDEQYF,TGCGCCAGCAGAGGCCAGAGTGACGAGCAGTACTTC
-,TRBJ2-2,TRBV5-4,TRBD2,CASSLGAGTSGELFF,TGTGCCAGCAGCTTGGGGGCTGGGACTAGCGGGGAGCTGTTTTTT
-,TRBJ1-5,TRBV7-9,-,CASSLQGSQPQHF,TGTGCCAGCAGCTTACAAGGTTCTCAGCCCCAGCATTTT
-,TRBJ1-1,TRBV7-6,-,CASRKQDSNTEAFF,TGTGCCAGCAGGAAACAGGATTCAAACACTGAAGCTTTCTTT
-,TRBJ2-5,TRBV5-1,TRBD1,CASSPSDRSETQYF,TGCGCCAGCAGTCCCTCGGACAGGTCCGAGACCCAGTACTTC
once,TRBJ1-2,TRBV19,-,CASSGNRTLYGYTF,TGTGCCAGTAGTGGTAACCGGACCCTCTATGGCTACACCTTC
-,TRBJ2-4,TRBV7-9,-,CASSLVSWTGNIQYF,TGTGCCAGCAGCTTAGTGAGTTGGACGGGGAACATTCAGTACTTC
-,TRBJ2-2,TRBV7-2,-,CASTHPGGAGTGELFF,TGTGCCAGCACCCACCCCGGGGGCGCGGGCACCGGGGAGCTGTTTTTT
-,TRBJ1-2,TRBV29-1,TRBD1,CSVAGTGKANYGYTF,TGCAGCGTAGCCGGGACAGGAAAAGCTAACTATGGCTACACCTTC
-,TRBJ2-2,TRBV18,TRBD2,CASSPTLAGGTGELFF,TGTGCCAGCTCACCTACACTAGCGGGAGGGACCGGGGAGCTGTTTTTT
-,TRBJ1-2,TRBV6-5,-,CASSYRPFYGYTF,TGTGCCAGCAGTTATAGGCCATTCTATGGCTACACCTTC
-,TRBJ1-2,TRBV9,TRBD1,CASSGGQGPYGYTF,TGTGCCAGCAGCGGGGGACAGGGTCCCTATGGCTACACCTTC